Below, 9 T cell receptor beta chains from the same sample are listed, as sequenced in a study of T cells in Graves' hyperthyroidism and ophthalmopathy. Researchers amplified the TCR beta CDR3 regions from RNA transcripts. Carried out on the TCR CDR3, a first-round RT-PCR used the HTBI primer set. MiXCR, run by TCRdb on the multiplex PCR reads, gives a single entry per CDR3 protein. The repertoire has some 550,000 distinct CDR3 sequences, 15% to 20% of them found once; the top ten carry roughly 3.4%. Sequenced material: blood. The receptors shown here come from a woman in her forties with Graves' ophthalmopathy.

This clonotype was counted ten times or more. The J gene is TRBJ2-7, the V gene TRBV20-1, with 7 bases that match TRBD2. This CDR3 is 14 amino acids long. Germline V gene data show CDR1 as DFQATT and CDR2 as SNEGSKA (reference sequence). Trimming removed 3 bases from V and 3 bases from J; junction bases left unmatched: 8. The CDR3 DNA reads as TGCAGTGCTAGGGATCCTAGCGGTAGCTACGAGCAGTACTTC. It yields the protein CSARDPSGSYEQYF.

The sample holds many counts of this clonotype. The chain is built from TRBV20-1 and TRBJ1-1, with D unresolved. The germline gives CDR1 DFQATT, CDR2 SNEGSKA (reference sequence). Between the trimmed V and J ends, which lost 1 base and 2 bases, there was a span of 8 bases. This CDR3 has 13 residues. CDR3: CSARGRLNTEAFF. The DNA for the CDR3 is TGCAGTGCTAGAGGAAGACTCAACACTGAAGCTTTCTTT.

This clonotype was recorded many times. The rearrangement joins TRBV6-2 or TRBV6-3 to TRBJ2-4; D is perhaps TRBD1 (6 bases). Per germline, CDR1 MNHEY and CDR2 SVGEGT. The CDR3 is 15 amino acids. Trimming stripped 6 bases from V and 6 bases from J, with 18 bases between. CDR3 DNA sequence: TGTGCCAGCAGCCGGGACGGACAAGGGGGAAACATTCAGTACTTC. It codes for CASSRDGQGGNIQYF.

The chain combines TRBV27 with TRBJ2-7; TRBD2 is a possible D gene (6 bases). Germline values: CDR1 MNHEY, CDR2 SMNVEV (reference sequence). V was shortened by 4 bases and J by 6 bases, with 16 bases between the two germline ends. CDR3 size: 14 residues. The CDR3 sequence is CASSSLARDFEQYF. DNA for the CDR3: TGTGCCAGCAGTTCCCTCGCCAGGGACTTCGAGCAGTACTTC.

This chain connects TRBV10-3 to TRBJ2-3; maybe TRBD2 (5 bases). V was cut by 0 bases and J by 6 bases, with 13 bases left in between. Germline CDR1 is ENHRY and CDR2 is SYGVKD. The length of the CDR3 is 15 residues. In DNA, the CDR3 is TGTGCCATCAGTGAGTCGGGTTCCCCGGGGGATACGCAGTATTTT. This codes for CAISESGSPGDTQYF.

This sequence joins TRBV28 and TRBJ1-5, with D possibly TRBD1 on 6 matching bases. The CDR3 contains 14 residues. Germline V CDR1 and CDR2: MDHEN, SYDVKM. V was trimmed by 5 bases and J by 3 bases, leaving 11 bases between them. CDR3 sequence (DNA): TGTGCCAGCAGTCCAGGGGCCCTCAATCAGCCCCAGCATTTT. As protein: CASSPGALNQPQHF.

This chain joins TRBV19 and TRBJ1-2, with TRBD1 matching over 7 bases. This CDR3 comprises 13 residues. Germline loops: CDR1 LNHDA, CDR2 SQIVND (reference sequence). The trim removed 6 bases at V and 8 bases at J, leaving 9 bases unmatched. The CDR3 coding sequence is TGTGCCAGTAGGGAACAGGGGCGCGTCGGCTACACCTTC. This gives the protein CASREQGRVGYTF.

This clonotype was seen at least ten times. The chain combines TRBV12-3 or TRBV12-4 with TRBJ2-5; no definite D call. The CDR3 length is 15 residues. Trimming took off 3 bases at V and 7 bases at J, with 18 bases between the two ends. The CDR3 loop reads CASSFLADGSGTQYF. CDR3 in DNA: TGTGCCAGCAGTTTTTTAGCAGACGGTTCGGGGACCCAGTACTTC.

The gene calls are TRBV29-1 and TRBJ2-6; tentatively, D is TRBD1 (6 bases). CDR3 length: 15 residues. Trimming took 6 bases from V and 0 from J, leaving 12 bases between them. Germline V CDR1 and CDR2: SQVTM, ANQGSEA. CDR3 sequence reads: CSVTGLLSGANVLTF. Written as DNA, the CDR3 is TGCAGCGTAACAGGGCTCCTCTCTGGGGCCAACGTCCTGACTTTC.